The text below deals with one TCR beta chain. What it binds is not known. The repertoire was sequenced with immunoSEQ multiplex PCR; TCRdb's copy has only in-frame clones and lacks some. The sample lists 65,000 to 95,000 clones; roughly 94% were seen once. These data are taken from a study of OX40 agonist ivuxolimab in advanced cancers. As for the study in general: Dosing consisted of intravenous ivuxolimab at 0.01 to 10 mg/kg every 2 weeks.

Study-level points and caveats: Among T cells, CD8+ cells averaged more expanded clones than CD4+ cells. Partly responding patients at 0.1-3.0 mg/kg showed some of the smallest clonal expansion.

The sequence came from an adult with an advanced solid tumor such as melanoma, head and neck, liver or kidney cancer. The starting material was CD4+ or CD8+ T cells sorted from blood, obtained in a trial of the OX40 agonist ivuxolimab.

CDR3 amino acids: CASSMLISYEQYF. DNA for the CDR3: TGTGCCAGTAGTATGTTGATCTCCTACGAGCAGTACTTC. J is TRBJ2-7 and V is TRBV19; D remains ambiguous. The CDR3 has 13 residues. V lost 3 bases, J lost 0 bases, and 6 bases lay in between. Per the germline V gene, CDR1 is LNHDA and CDR2 is SQIVND (reference sequence).